This TCR beta chain was retrieved from a study of OX40 agonist ivuxolimab in advanced cancers. Looking at the study overall: Patients with hepatocellular carcinoma, melanoma, renal cell or head and neck cancer made up the dose-escalation patients. Roughly two fifths of patients had received prior checkpoint inhibitor therapy. Study-level points and caveats: By week 6 at 0.1 to 3.0 mg/kg, blood CD4+ and CD8+ T cells had expanded clonally. On average, CD8+ T cells had more expanded clones than CD4+.

This CDR3 has 13 amino acids. The germline V gene encodes CDR1 SQVTM and CDR2 ANQGSEA. V lost 4 bases, J lost 0 bases, and 9 bases lay in between. The table came from immunoSEQ multiplex PCR; TCRdb's copy has only in-frame clones and leaves some out. The sample has roughly 50,000 clones; 75% to 90% are singletons. On this clone: The antigen is not known.

The V call is TRBV29-1, the J call TRBJ1-1; D gene unclear. The specimen comprised CD4+ or CD8+ T cells sorted from blood, sampled in a trial of the OX40 agonist ivuxolimab. This sequence originates from an adult with an advanced solid tumor such as melanoma, head and neck, liver or kidney cancer. CDR3 sequence: CSVVRRLNTEAFF. As DNA, the CDR3 is TGCAGCGTTGTTCGACGGTTGAACACTGAAGCTTTCTTT.